Listed below are T cell receptor beta chains from one sample, sequenced in a study of blood T cell repertoires in COVID-19. Only in-frame clones appear in the TCRdb table, and some are missing; sequencing was by immunoSEQ multiplex PCR. The table lists some 250,000 clones, roughly 93% of them singletons. Specimen: PBMCs or T cells enriched from blood (not recorded which). These TCRs come from a woman aged 40 to 50 with acute COVID-19. Each CDR3 is given with its conserved first and last residue. Each record gives: D gene, clone size, V gene, J gene, CDR3 protein, CDR3 DNA. D genes are given only for firm matches. The listing skips clone size in some rows; elsewhere it reads once, few, many or a size class.

TRBD1,-,TRBV24-1,TRBJ1-1,CATSGGQSGSEAFF,TGTGCCACCAGTGGGGGACAGAGTGGAAGTGAAGCTTTCTTT
-,-,TRBV30,TRBJ1-1,CAWSVRPMGEAFF,TGTGCCTGGAGTGTAAGGCCCATGGGAGAGGCTTTCTTT
-,once,TRBV7-2,TRBJ1-1,CASSPPRQNTEAFF,TGTGCCAGCAGTCCACCCAGGCAGAACACTGAAGCTTTCTTT
-,-,TRBV6-5,TRBJ1-2,CASTRGQGGNYGYTF,TGTGCCAGCACCAGAGGGCAGGGAGGTAACTATGGCTACACCTTC
-,-,TRBV11-2,TRBJ1-2,CASSSPGPAGYTF,TGTGCCAGCAGCTCCCCGGGTCCTGCGGGCTACACCTTC
-,-,TRBV30,TRBJ2-1,CAWSGSIEQFF,TGTGCCTGGAGCGGGTCGATTGAGCAGTTCTTC
TRBD2,-,TRBV7-2,TRBJ2-7,CASSPPGLGGVGQYF,TGTGCCAGCAGCCCCCCCGGACTAGGAGGGGTGGGGCAGTACTTC
-,-,TRBV21-1,TRBJ1-1,CASSKRYIQGNTEAFF,TGTGCCAGCAGCAAGAGGTATATCCAGGGGAACACTGAAGCTTTCTTT
-,-,TRBV27,TRBJ1-2,CASSPTRNYGYTF,TGTGCCAGCAGTCCGACACGAAACTATGGCTACACCTTC
-,-,TRBV27,TRBJ2-5,CASRDSHQETQYF,TGTGCCAGCAGGGACAGTCATCAAGAGACCCAGTACTTC
TRBD1,few,TRBV3-1/TRBV3-2,TRBJ1-2,CASSQANQGVDGYTF,TGTGCCAGCAGCCAAGCCAACCAGGGGGTGGATGGCTACACCTTC
-,-,TRBV18,TRBJ2-5,CASSPSGSPETQYF,TGTGCCAGCTCACCCTCCGGGTCCCCAGAGACCCAGTACTTC
TRBD1,-,TRBV3-1/TRBV3-2,TRBJ1-2,CASSPREQGASYGYTF,TGTGCCAGCAGCCCCAGAGAACAGGGGGCAAGCTATGGCTACACCTTC
-,-,TRBV28,TRBJ1-3,CASSPHGDSGNTIYF,TGTGCCAGCAGTCCTCACGGGGACTCTGGAAACACCATATATTTT
TRBD1,-,TRBV6-5,TRBJ1-5,CASSAGGVSQPQHF,TGTGCCAGCAGCGCAGGGGGCGTTTCTCAGCCCCAGCATTTT
TRBD2,-,TRBV6-5,TRBJ2-5,CASSYSNWGGTQYF,TGTGCCAGCAGTTACTCGAATTGGGGGGGGACCCAGTACTTC
TRBD1,-,TRBV9,TRBJ2-2,CASSATGQGMAGELFF,TGTGCCAGCAGCGCCACAGGACAGGGAATGGCCGGGGAGCTGTTTTTT
-,-,TRBV7-9,TRBJ2-5,CASSPQGGETQYF,TGTGCCAGCAGCCCCCAGGGAGGAGAGACCCAGTACTTC